The 4 T cell receptor beta chains reported below all come from one sample, sequenced in a study of cytomegalovirus exposure and HLA in healthy donors. Measured with immunoSEQ multiplex PCR; TCRdb has only the in-frame clones, and not every one. The table records more than 90,000 clones, approximately 93% of them present only once. The sequenced sample was PBMCs. Receptor source: a woman aged 25 to 39 in good health and CMV-seropositive.

This clone was seen a single time. The chain joins TRBV6-1 to TRBJ1-2, with D possibly matching TRBD1 (6 bases). The V end was cut by 4 bases, the J end by 5 bases, with 14 bases between. In germline, CDR1 is MNHNS, CDR2 SASEGT. The CDR3 length is 14 residues. CDR3 bases: TGTGCCAGCAGTGCCGGGACAAGGACTTATGGCTACACCTTC. Amino acid sequence: CASSAGTRTYGYTF.

The V call is TRBV5-4, the J call TRBJ2-7, with D tentatively TRBD1 (5 bases). Germline CDR1 and CDR2: SGHNT and YYREEE (reference sequence). CDR3 size: 13 residues. Trimming cost V 0 bases and J 5 bases, with 9 bases left between them. The CDR3 spells CASSLEGADEQYF. CDR3 nucleotides: TGTGCCAGCAGCTTGGAAGGGGCAGACGAGCAGTACTTC.

The rearrangement joins TRBV7-9 to TRBJ2-2; 12 nucleotides line up with TRBD2. This CDR3 region has 17 residues. Unmatched junction bases numbered 8, after V lost 3 bases and J lost 6 bases. CDR1 and CDR2 from the germline V gene are SEHNR and FQNEAQ (reference sequence). The CDR3 region is CASSFRRLAGESGELFF. In nucleotides, the CDR3 is TGTGCCAGCAGCTTTCGGCGACTAGCGGGAGAATCCGGGGAGCTGTTTTTT. Variable domain in full (rest from reference TRBV7-9 and TRBJ2-2): DTGVSQNPRHKITKRGQNVTFRCDPISEHNRLYWYRQTLGQGPEFLTYFQNEAQLEKSRLLSDRFSAERPKGSFSTLEIQRTEQGDSAMYLCASSFRRLAGESGELFFGEGSRLTVL.

The rearrangement uses TRBV2 and TRBJ2-3, with D tentatively TRBD2 (6 bases). V was trimmed by 2 bases and J by 5 bases, leaving 23 bases between them. CDR1 is SNHLY and CDR2 is FYNNEI in the germline V gene. This CDR3 region has 18 residues. CDR3 DNA: TGTGCCAGCAGTGAATACTTGGTTGAACGGGAGTCGGAAGATACGCAGTATTTT. It translates to CASSEYLVERESEDTQYF.